Below are 19 T cell receptor beta chains sequenced from a single sample in a study of blood T cell repertoires in COVID-19. Generated by immunoSEQ multiplex PCR, the TCRdb table keeps only in-frame clones and is missing some. The table shows roughly 30,000 clones, with approximately 92% occurring only once. The sequenced sample consisted of peripheral blood. The receptor source for this set is a man aged 80 or over with acute or convalescent COVID-19.

J is TRBJ1-4 and V is TRBV24-1, with a weak D call TRBD1 (5 bases). The germline gives CDR1 KGHDR, CDR2 SFDVKD. With 9 bases removed from V and 4 bases from J, the gap between germline ends came to 14 bases. This CDR3 has 14 residues. The DNA of the CDR3 is TGTGCCACCGCAGACAGTGGGGATAATGAAAAACTGTTTTTT. Encoded protein: CATADSGDNEKLFF.

This clone was detected only once. The chain carries TRBV5-1 and TRBJ2-3; a weak D match, TRBD1 (6 bases). Germline lookup yields CDR1 SGHRS and CDR2 YFSETQ. Between the trimmed V and J ends, which lost 4 bases and 0 bases, there was a span of 12 bases. The CDR3 consists of 15 residues. DNA of the CDR3: TGCGCCAGCAGCCCGGGACATCGAAGCACAGATACGCAGTATTTT. This gives the protein CASSPGHRSTDTQYF.

V and J are TRBV4-2 and TRBJ2-5, with D perhaps matching TRBD2 (5 bases). Germline loops: CDR1 LGHNA, CDR2 YNFKEQ. The CDR3 contains 13 residues. The germline V and J ends were trimmed by 3 bases and 4 bases, with 9 bases remaining between them. This CDR3 is CASSQSGGETQYF. As DNA, the CDR3 is TGTGCCAGCAGCCAGTCCGGAGGAGAGACCCAGTACTTC.

This rearrangement joins TRBV4-1 to TRBJ2-3; no firm D call. Germline loops: CDR1 MGHRA, CDR2 YSYEKL. The CDR3 consists of 14 residues. Trimming took 2 bases from V and 1 from J, leaving 7 bases between them. CDR3 loop: CASSQQTRTDTQYF. DNA of the CDR3: TGCGCCAGCAGCCAACAAACTCGCACAGATACGCAGTATTTT.

This chain uses TRBV6-6 with TRBJ2-7; TRBD2 matches at 10 bases. V lost 7 bases and J lost 0; bases outside the gene matches: 3. CDR1 is MNHNY, CDR2 SVGAGI, per germline (reference sequence). The CDR3 length is 14 residues. CDR3 sequence reads: CASIPSGSSYEQYF. The CDR3 nucleotides are TGTGCCAGCATCCCTAGCGGGAGCTCCTACGAGCAGTACTTC.

Judged by abundance, this clone is medium-sized. CDR3 residues: CASSWTNQDHEQYF. The CDR3 DNA reads TGTGCCAGCAGCTGGACTAACCAGGACCACGAGCAGTACTTC. The rearrangement uses TRBV7-8 and TRBJ2-7; D might be TRBD2 (6 bases). The V end was cut by 4 bases, the J end by 5 bases, with 15 bases between. The CDR3 extends over 14 amino acids. Germline V gene sequence: CDR1 SGHVS, CDR2 FQNEAQ.

This rearrangement joins TRBV6-5 to TRBJ2-1, with 7 bases matching TRBD2. The CDR3 is 16 residues long. Germline V gives CDR1 MNHEY, CDR2 SVGAGI. With 2 bases clipped from V and 4 bases from J, the junction kept 8 bases outside the gene matches. The CDR3 loop reads CASSYLPTGLYNEQFF. The CDR3 region has the DNA TGTGCCAGCAGTTACCTCCCGACGGGACTATACAATGAGCAGTTCTTC.

The genes are TRBV3-1 (or the pseudogene TRBV3-2) and TRBJ1-2, with D unclear. Germline loops: CDR1 LGHDT, CDR2 YNNKEL (reference sequence). V was pared by 3 bases and J by 0 bases, with 5 bases between. This CDR3 contains 13 residues. In nucleotides, the CDR3 is TGTGCCAGCAGCCAGGCGGCTAACTATGGCTACACCTTC. It specifies CASSQAANYGYTF.

The chain joins TRBV30 to TRBJ2-7; tentatively, D is TRBD1 (6 bases). The CDR3 spans 12 residues. The V end was cut by 0 bases, the J end by 7 bases, with 10 bases between. Germline-derived CDR1 and CDR2 are GTSNPN and SVGIG (reference sequence). The CDR3 here is CAWSVPTGEQYF. CDR3 DNA: TGTGCCTGGAGTGTACCCACAGGGGAGCAGTACTTC.

The chain is built from TRBV19 and TRBJ2-1, with D unresolved. Trimming cost V 1 base and J 7 bases, with 14 bases left between them. CDR1 LNHDA and CDR2 SQIVND come from the germline V gene (reference sequence). The CDR3 has 15 amino acids. CDR3 protein: CASSIVGILPNEQFF. Written as DNA, the CDR3 is TGTGCCAGTAGTATAGTGGGCATCCTCCCGAATGAGCAGTTCTTC.

The gene calls are TRBV6-5 and TRBJ2-7; D unclear. The CDR3 is 14 residues long. The V gene's germline CDR1 is MNHEY and CDR2 SVGAGI. V lost 6 bases and J lost 3, with 15 bases in between. The DNA of the CDR3 is TGTGCCAGCAGACCCCTTTTCTCCGGCTACGAGCAGTACTTC. It is translated as CASRPLFSGYEQYF.

The V gene is TRBV5-1, the J gene TRBJ2-2; 7 bases are shared with TRBD1. J gave up 4 bases and V 4 bases, and 4 bases lay outside the gene matches. CDR3 size: 14 residues. The germline V gene encodes CDR1 SGHRS and CDR2 YFSETQ. CDR3 residues: CASSPGQITGELFF. As DNA, the CDR3 is TGCGCCAGCAGCCCGGGACAGATCACCGGGGAGCTGTTTTTT.

This clone was seen only a few times. The rearrangement uses TRBV5-1 and TRBJ1-6, with D possibly TRBD1 on 5 matching bases. Trimming shortened V by 2 bases and J by 10 bases, and 13 bases separated the two germline ends. The CDR3 length is 14 residues. Germline V gene lookup returns CDR1 SGHRS and CDR2 YFSETQ. The chain's CDR3 is CASSFGEGNSPLHF. Written as DNA, the CDR3 is TGCGCCAGCAGCTTTGGGGAGGGGAACTCACCCCTCCACTTT.

The chain joins TRBV29-1 to TRBJ1-4; maybe TRBD1 (6 bases). Trimming took off 6 bases at V and 0 bases at J, with 17 bases between the two ends. Germline V lookup: CDR1 SQVTM, CDR2 ANQGSEA. The CDR3 consists of 16 residues. The CDR3 DNA is TGCAGCGTCGGTCTGGCAGGGGAAGCAACTAATGAAAAACTGTTTTTT. Protein sequence: CSVGLAGEATNEKLFF.

This clone was seen a single time. CDR3 protein: CASSLGREGGELFF. CDR3 nucleotide sequence: TGCGCCAGCAGCTTGGGCAGGGAAGGCGGGGAGCTGTTTTTT. V is TRBV5-1 and J is TRBJ2-2, with D possibly being TRBD1 (5 bases). Germline V gives CDR1 SGHRS, CDR2 YFSETQ. Trimming removed 0 bases at V and 7 bases at J, with 10 bases between. This CDR3 spans 14 amino acids. The full variable domain, completed using reference TRBV5-1 and TRBJ2-2, is KAGVTQTPRYLIKTRGQQVTLSCSPISGHRSVSWYQQTPGQGLQFLFEYFSETQRNKGNFPGRFSGRQFSNSRSEMNVSTLELGDSALYLCASSLGREGGELFFGEGSRLTVL.

The J gene is TRBJ2-5, the V gene TRBV19, with 8 bases aligning to TRBD2. This CDR3 contains 16 residues. J gave up 0 bases and V 5 bases, and 8 bases lay outside the gene matches. Germline V lookup: CDR1 LNHDA, CDR2 SQIVND (reference sequence). The CDR3 is CASSVRSGDYQETQYF. The CDR3 nucleotides are TGTGCCAGTAGTGTACGTAGCGGGGACTACCAAGAGACCCAGTACTTC.

The count of this clone is one. The V gene is TRBV19, the J gene TRBJ2-5, with a possible D match to TRBD1 (6 bases). Per the germline V gene, CDR1 is LNHDA and CDR2 is SQIVND (reference sequence). CDR3 length equals 15 residues. V was shortened by 4 bases and J by 0 bases, with 12 bases between the two germline ends. The CDR3 DNA follows: TGTGCCAGTAGTACGAACAGGGTAAACCAAGAGACCCAGTACTTC. Amino acids: CASSTNRVNQETQYF.

This clone was detected once. This sequence joins TRBV7-9 and TRBJ2-7; tentative D call: TRBD2 (6 bases). In germline, CDR1 is SEHNR, CDR2 FQNEAQ (reference sequence). The length of the CDR3 is 17 residues. V lost 5 bases and J 4 bases, leaving 24 bases between the germline ends. The CDR3 here is CASSGPTSRPTGYEQYF. In nucleotides, the CDR3 is TGTGCCAGCAGCGGCCCTACTAGCCGCCCTACCGGATACGAGCAGTACTTC. Looking up the rest from reference TRBV7-9 and TRBJ2-7 gives the full variable domain: DTGVSQNPRHKITKRGQNVTFRCDPISEHNRLYWYRQTLGQGPEFLTYFQNEAQLEKSRLLSDRFSAERPKGSFSTLEIQRTEQGDSAMYLCASSGPTSRPTGYEQYFGPGTRLTVT.

The genes are TRBV5-6 and TRBJ2-2; TRBD1 aligns across 9 bases. The germline V gene has CDR1 SGHDT and CDR2 YYEEEE. V was clipped by 2 bases and J by 6 bases; unmatched bases: 5. This CDR3 is 15 amino acids long. In nucleotides, the CDR3 is TGTGCCAGCAGCTTTGGGACAGGGTATTCCGGGGAGCTGTTTTTT. This codes for CASSFGTGYSGELFF. Full variable domain (rest looked up from reference TRBV5-6 and TRBJ2-2): DAGVTQSPTHLIKTRGQQVTLRCSPKSGHDTVSWYQQALGQGPQFIFQYYEEEERQRGNFPDRFSGHQFPNYSSELNVNALLLGDSALYLCASSFGTGYSGELFFGEGSRLTVL.